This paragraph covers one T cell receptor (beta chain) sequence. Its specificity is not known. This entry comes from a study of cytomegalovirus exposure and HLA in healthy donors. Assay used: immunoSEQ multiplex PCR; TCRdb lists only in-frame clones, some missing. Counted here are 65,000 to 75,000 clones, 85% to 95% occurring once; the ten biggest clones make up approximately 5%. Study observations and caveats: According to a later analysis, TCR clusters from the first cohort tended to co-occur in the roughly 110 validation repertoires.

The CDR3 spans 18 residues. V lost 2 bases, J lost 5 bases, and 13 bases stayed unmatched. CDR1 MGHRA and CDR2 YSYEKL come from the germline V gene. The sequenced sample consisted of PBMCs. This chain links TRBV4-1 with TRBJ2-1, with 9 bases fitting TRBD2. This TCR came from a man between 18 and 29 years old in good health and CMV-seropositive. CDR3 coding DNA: TGCGCCAGCAGCCAATACGTTAGCGGGAGCCTCTTCGACAATGAGCAGTTCTTC. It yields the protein CASSQYVSGSLFDNEQFF.